Listed below are T cell receptor beta chains from one sample, sequenced in a study of CD8+ T cells in alopecia areata. Clones were sequenced by immunoSEQ multiplex PCR, and TCRdb holds only the in-frame ones, with some missing. In the table there are roughly 280,000 clones, 60% of which are singletons. The sequencing used CD4+ T cells sorted from blood, collected at roughly week 53, from a patient treated with tofacitinib. These receptor sequences come from a human donor with alopecia areata. The CDR3 runs from the conserved cysteine through the conserved F or W. D genes are given only for firm matches. The listing skips clone size in some rows; elsewhere it reads once, few, many or a size class.

d_call	v_call	j_call	clone_size	cdr3_nt	cdr3_aa
TRBD1	TRBV29-1	TRBJ1-1	.	TGCAGCGTCAGGACAGGGGGAGACACTGAAGCTTTCTTT	CSVRTGGDTEAFF
.	TRBV30	TRBJ1-2	.	TGTGCCTGGAGCCGGAAGTATGGCTACACCTTC	CAWSRKYGYTF
.	TRBV29-1	TRBJ2-5	.	TGCAGCGTTGATAGGCAGCAAGAGACCCAGTACTTC	CSVDRQQETQYF
.	TRBV5-4	TRBJ1-5	few	TGTGCCAGCAGCCAACAGGGCAATCAGCCCCAGCATTTT	CASSQQGNQPQHF
TRBD2	TRBV9	TRBJ2-3	.	TGTGCCAGCAGCCCCCCCGGGCTAGCGGGGGCAGATACGCAGTATTTT	CASSPPGLAGADTQYF
TRBD1	TRBV18	TRBJ2-7	once	TGTGCCAGCTCAGAAGCAGGGGGCAAATACGAGCAGTACTTC	CASSEAGGKYEQYF
.	TRBV7-9	TRBJ1-5	few	TGTGCCAGCAGCTTAGAGGGTTTCAATCAGCCCCAGCATTTT	CASSLEGFNQPQHF
.	TRBV6-5	TRBJ1-2	few	TGTGCCAGCAGTTACAGATTCGTTCTGAACTATGGCTACACCTTC	CASSYRFVLNYGYTF
TRBD1	TRBV9	TRBJ2-5	few	TGTGCCAGCAGCCCAAGGGACAGGGCGGGAGAGACCCAGTACTTC	CASSPRDRAGETQYF
TRBD2	TRBV4-2	TRBJ2-5	.	TGTGCCAGCAGCCAAGTATCTAGCGGGGGGCGAGAGACCCAGTACTTC	CASSQVSSGGRETQYF
.	TRBV7-2	TRBJ2-2	.	TGTGCCAGCAGCTTAGCGGCAGGAGGGGCCGGCGGGGAGCTGTTTTTT	CASSLAAGGAGGELFF
TRBD1	TRBV4-3	TRBJ1-5	few	TGCGCCAGCAGCCAAGATCTAGGGACAGGAAGACAGCCCCAGCATTTT	CASSQDLGTGRQPQHF
.	TRBV29-1	TRBJ1-1	.	TGCAGCGTTGGGTTGAGGGGTACAAGGAACACTGAAGCTTTCTTT	CSVGLRGTRNTEAFF
.	TRBV5-1	TRBJ2-5	.	TGCGCCAGCAGCAAAAGTGGACCCCGGGAGACCCAGTACTTC	CASSKSGPRETQYF
.	TRBV5-6	TRBJ2-2	.	TGTGCCAGCAGCTTGGCCGCACACACCGGGGAGCTGTTTTTT	CASSLAAHTGELFF
.	TRBV2	TRBJ1-1	.	TGTGCCAGCAGTGAAGGACAGTCGGTGAGGGCTTTCTTT	CASSEGQSVRAFF
.	TRBV6-5	TRBJ1-2	.	TGTGCCAGCATCCCGGGCCCCGCGAAGTATGGCTACACCTTC	CASIPGPAKYGYTF
TRBD1	TRBV2	TRBJ2-1	.	TGTGCCAGCAGGCCGGGACAGATTCGGGATGAGCAGTTCTTC	CASRPGQIRDEQFF
.	TRBV7-9	TRBJ2-7	.	TGTGCCAGCAGCTCGGACAGGAGGGCCGGTGAGCAGTACTTC	CASSSDRRAGEQYF
TRBD1	TRBV7-2	TRBJ1-2	.	TGTGCCAGCAGCTTACAGGCCAGGGGGACGGCGGGCTATGGCTACACCTTC	CASSLQARGTAGYGYTF
TRBD2	TRBV9	TRBJ2-1	.	TGTGCCAGCACGGCGGGGGGACCATACAATGAGCAGTTCTTC	CASTAGGPYNEQFF
.	TRBV7-2	TRBJ1-2	.	TGTGCCAGCAGCTTAGCTCGGACACGGGGTGCCTATGGCTACACCTTC	CASSLARTRGAYGYTF